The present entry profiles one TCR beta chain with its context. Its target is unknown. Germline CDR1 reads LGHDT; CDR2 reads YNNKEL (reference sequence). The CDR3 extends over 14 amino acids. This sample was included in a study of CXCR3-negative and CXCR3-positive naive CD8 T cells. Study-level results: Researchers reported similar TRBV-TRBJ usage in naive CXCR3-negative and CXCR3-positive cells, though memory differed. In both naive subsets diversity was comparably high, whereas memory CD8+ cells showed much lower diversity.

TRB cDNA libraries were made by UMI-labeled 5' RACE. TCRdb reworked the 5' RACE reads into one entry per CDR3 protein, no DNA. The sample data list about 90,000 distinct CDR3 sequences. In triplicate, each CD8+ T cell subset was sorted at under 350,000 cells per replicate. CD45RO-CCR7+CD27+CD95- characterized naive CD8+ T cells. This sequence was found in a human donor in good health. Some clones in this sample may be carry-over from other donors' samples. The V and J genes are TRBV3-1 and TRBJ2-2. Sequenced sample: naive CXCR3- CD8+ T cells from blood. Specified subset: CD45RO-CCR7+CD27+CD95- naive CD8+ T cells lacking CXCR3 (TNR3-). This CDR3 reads CASSHTYSVRELFF.